The source of this T cell receptor beta chain is a study of shared clonotypes between healthy human individuals. Study results and caveats: Larger richness was generally estimated for naive than memory subsets. Sequencing depth was expected to influence donor clonotype sharing.

Germline trimming cut 3 bases from V and 2 bases from J; bases unmatched to any gene: 1. CDR1 and CDR2 (germline): MGHRA, YSYEKL. The CDR3 covers 15 residues. Of note for this clone: Its matching antigen is unknown. At the DNA level, this CDR3 is encoded by other sequences in the same sample as well.

Libraries were prepared by immunoSEQ multiplex PCR; TCRdb keeps only in-frame clonotypes and omits some of them. The sample contains 550,000 to 800,000 clones, 90% of which appear only once. The gene calls are TRBV4-1 and TRBJ2-7; 13 positions match TRBD2. This sequence originates from a young man in good health. Some clones in this sample may be carry-over from other donors' samples. Specimen: memory CD8+ T cells from PBMCs. As for subset: CD45RO+ cells pooled with CCR7-negative TemRA cells. The CDR3 loop reads CASSQGLAGTYEQYF. The CDR3 DNA follows: TGCGCCAGCAGCCAGGGACTAGCGGGAACCTACGAGCAGTACTTC.